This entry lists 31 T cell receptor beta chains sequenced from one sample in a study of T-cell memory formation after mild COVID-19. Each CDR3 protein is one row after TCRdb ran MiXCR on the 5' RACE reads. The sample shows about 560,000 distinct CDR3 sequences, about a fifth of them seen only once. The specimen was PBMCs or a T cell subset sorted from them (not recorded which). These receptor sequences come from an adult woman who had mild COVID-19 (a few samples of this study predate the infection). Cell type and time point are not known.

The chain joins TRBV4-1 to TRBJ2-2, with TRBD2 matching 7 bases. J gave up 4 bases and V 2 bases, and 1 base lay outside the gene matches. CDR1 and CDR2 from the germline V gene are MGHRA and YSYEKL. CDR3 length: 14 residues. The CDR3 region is CASSQTGGTGELFF. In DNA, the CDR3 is TGCGCCAGCAGCCAAACGGGGGGCACCGGGGAGCTGTTTTTT.

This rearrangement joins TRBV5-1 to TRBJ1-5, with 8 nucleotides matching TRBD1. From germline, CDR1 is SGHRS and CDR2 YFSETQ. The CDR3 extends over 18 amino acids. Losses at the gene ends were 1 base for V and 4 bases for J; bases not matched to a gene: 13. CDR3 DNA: TGCGCCAGCAGCTTGCTTCCGGGACAGGCTCAAGGGAATCAGCCCCAGCATTTT. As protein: CASSLLPGQAQGNQPQHF.

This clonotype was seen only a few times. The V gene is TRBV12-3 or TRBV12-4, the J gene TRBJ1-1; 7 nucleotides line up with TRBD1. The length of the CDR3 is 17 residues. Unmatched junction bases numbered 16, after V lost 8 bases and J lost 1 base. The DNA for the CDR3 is TGTGCCAGCCGAACCTACGTTAGGGACAGATCGAACACTGAAGCTTTCTTT. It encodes CASRTYVRDRSNTEAFF.

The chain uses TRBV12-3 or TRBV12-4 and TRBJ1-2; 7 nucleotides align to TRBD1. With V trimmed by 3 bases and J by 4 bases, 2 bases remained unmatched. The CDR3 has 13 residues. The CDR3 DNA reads TGTGCCAGCAGTTTGGGACAGATCTATGGCTACACCTTC. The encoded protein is CASSLGQIYGYTF.

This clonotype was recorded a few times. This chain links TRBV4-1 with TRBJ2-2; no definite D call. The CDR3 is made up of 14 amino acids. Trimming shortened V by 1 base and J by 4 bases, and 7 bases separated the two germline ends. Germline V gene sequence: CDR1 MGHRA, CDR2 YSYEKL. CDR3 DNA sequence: TGCGCCAGCAGCCAAGCCTGGAGCACCGGGGAGCTGTTTTTT. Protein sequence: CASSQAWSTGELFF.

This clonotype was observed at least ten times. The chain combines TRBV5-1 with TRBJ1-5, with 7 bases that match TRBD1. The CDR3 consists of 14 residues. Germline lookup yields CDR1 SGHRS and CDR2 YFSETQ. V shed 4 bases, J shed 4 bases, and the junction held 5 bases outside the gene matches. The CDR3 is CASSPGTENQPQHF. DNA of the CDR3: TGCGCCAGCAGCCCCGGGACAGAGAATCAGCCCCAGCATTTT.

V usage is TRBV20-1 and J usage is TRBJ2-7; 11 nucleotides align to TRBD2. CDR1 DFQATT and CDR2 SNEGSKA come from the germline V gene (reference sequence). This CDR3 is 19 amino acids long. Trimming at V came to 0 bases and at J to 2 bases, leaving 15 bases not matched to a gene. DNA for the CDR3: TGCAGTGCTAGAGAAGAGTGGGGCGCTAGCGGGAGGTTGGCCTACGAGCAGTACTTC. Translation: CSAREEWGASGRLAYEQYF.

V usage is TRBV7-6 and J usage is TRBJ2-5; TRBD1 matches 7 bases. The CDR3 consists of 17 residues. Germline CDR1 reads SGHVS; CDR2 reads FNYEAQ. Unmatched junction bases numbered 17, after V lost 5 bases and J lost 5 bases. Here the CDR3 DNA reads TGTGCCAGCAGCCTGAATGAGGGGGCAATGGTTATGGAGACCCAGTACTTC. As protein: CASSLNEGAMVMETQYF. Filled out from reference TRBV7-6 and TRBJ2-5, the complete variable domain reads GAGVSQSPRYKVTKRGQDVALRCDPISGHVSLYWYRQALGQGPEFLTYFNYEAQQDKSGLPNDRFSAERPEGSISTLTIQRTEQRDSAMYRCASSLNEGAMVMETQYFGPGTRLLVL.

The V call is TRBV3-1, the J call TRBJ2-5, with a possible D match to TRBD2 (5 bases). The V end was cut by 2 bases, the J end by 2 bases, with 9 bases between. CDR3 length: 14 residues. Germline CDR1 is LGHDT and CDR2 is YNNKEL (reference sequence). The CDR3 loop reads CASSQYGMQETQYF. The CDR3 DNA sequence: TGTGCCAGCAGCCAATACGGGATGCAAGAGACCCAGTACTTC.

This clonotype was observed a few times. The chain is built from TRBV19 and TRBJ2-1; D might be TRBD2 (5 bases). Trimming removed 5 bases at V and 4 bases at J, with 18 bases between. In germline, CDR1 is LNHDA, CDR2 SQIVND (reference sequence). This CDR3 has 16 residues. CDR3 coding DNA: TGTGCCAGTAGTGCCCAACTAGGGCTGGGATACAATGAGCAGTTCTTC. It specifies CASSAQLGLGYNEQFF.

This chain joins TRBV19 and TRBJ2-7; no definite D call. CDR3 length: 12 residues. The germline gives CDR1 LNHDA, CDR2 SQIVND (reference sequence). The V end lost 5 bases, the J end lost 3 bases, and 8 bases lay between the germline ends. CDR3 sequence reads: CASSSSIYEQYF. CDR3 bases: TGTGCCAGTAGTTCATCAATCTACGAGCAGTACTTC. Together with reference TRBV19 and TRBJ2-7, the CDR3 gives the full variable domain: DGGITQSPKYLFRKEGQNVTLSCEQNLNHDAMYWYRQDPGQGLRLIYYSQIVNDFQKGDIAEGYSVSREKKESFPLTVTSAQKNPTAFYLCASSSSIYEQYFGPGTRLTVT.

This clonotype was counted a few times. The CDR3 sequence is CASSTRTRPPYGYTF. Here the CDR3 DNA reads TGTGCCAGCAGCACAAGGACAAGGCCCCCCTATGGCTACACCTTC. The rearrangement uses TRBV7-9 and TRBJ1-2; D may be TRBD1 (5 bases). V was cut by 5 bases and J by 4 bases, with 17 bases left in between. The CDR3 is made up of 15 amino acids. Germline lookup yields CDR1 SEHNR and CDR2 FQNEAQ (reference sequence). Full variable domain (remainder filled in from reference TRBV7-9 and TRBJ1-2): DTGVSQNPRHKITKRGQNVTFRCDPISEHNRLYWYRQTLGQGPEFLTYFQNEAQLEKSRLLSDRFSAERPKGSFSTLEIQRTEQGDSAMYLCASSTRTRPPYGYTFGSGTRLTVV.

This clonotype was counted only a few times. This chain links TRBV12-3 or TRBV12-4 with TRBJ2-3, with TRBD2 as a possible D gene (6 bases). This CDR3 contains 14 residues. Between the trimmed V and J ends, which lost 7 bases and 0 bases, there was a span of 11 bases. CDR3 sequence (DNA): TGTGCCAGCAAGGAGGGGCTCAGCACAGATACGCAGTATTTT. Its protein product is CASKEGLSTDTQYF.

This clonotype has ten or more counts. The CDR3 region is CASSNNRVSETQYF. Written as DNA, the CDR3 is TGTGCCAGCAGCAACAACAGGGTTTCAGAGACCCAGTACTTC. The rearrangement uses TRBV6-2 or TRBV6-3 and TRBJ2-5; maybe TRBD1 (6 bases). Trimming left V 6 bases short and J 4 bases short, with 15 bases between. The CDR3 contains 14 residues. The V gene's germline CDR1 is MNHEY and CDR2 SVGEGT.

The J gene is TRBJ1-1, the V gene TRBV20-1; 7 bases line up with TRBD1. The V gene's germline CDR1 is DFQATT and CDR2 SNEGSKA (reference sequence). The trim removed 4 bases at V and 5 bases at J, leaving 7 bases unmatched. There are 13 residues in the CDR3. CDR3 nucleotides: TGCAGTGCTATACCGGGACAGTTAACTGAAGCTTTCTTT. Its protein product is CSAIPGQLTEAFF.

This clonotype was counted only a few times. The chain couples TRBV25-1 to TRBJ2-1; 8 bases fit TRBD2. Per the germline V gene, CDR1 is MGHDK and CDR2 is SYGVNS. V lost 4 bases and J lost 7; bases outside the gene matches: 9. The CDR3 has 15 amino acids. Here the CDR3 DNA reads TGTGCCAGCAGTGCGCCGGGACTAGTGAGTAATGAGCAGTTCTTC. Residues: CASSAPGLVSNEQFF. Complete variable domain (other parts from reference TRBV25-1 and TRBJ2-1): EADIYQTPRYLVIGTGKKITLECSQTMGHDKMYWYQQDPGMELHLIHYSYGVNSTEKGDLSSESTVSRIRTEHFPLTLESARPSHTSQYLCASSAPGLVSNEQFFGPGTRLTVL.

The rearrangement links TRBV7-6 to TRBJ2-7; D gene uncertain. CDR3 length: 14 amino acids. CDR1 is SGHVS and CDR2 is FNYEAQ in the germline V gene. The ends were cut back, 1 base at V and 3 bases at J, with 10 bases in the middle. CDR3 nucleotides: TGTGCCAGCAGCTTAGAACCTGCAGGCTACGAGCAGTACTTC. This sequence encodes CASSLEPAGYEQYF.

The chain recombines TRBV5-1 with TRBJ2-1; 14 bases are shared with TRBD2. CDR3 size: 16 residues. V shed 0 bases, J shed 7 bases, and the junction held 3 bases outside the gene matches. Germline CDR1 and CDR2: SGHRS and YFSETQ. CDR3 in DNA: TGCGCCAGCAGCTTGGCGACTAGCGGGAGGGCAAATGAGCAGTTCTTC. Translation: CASSLATSGRANEQFF.

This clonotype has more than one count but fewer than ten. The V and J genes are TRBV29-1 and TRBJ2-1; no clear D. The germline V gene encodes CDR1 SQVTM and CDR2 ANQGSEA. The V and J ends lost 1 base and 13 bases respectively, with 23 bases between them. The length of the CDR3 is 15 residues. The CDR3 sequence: CSVEARHISVSQQFF. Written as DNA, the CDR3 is TGCAGCGTTGAAGCGAGGCACATCTCGGTCTCCCAACAGTTCTTC.

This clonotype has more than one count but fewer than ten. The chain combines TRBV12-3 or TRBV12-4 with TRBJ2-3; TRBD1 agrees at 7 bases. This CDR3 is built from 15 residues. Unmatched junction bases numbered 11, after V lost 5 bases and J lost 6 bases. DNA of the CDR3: TGTGCCAGCAGTCCGAGGACAGGACTTCCTGATACGCAGTATTTT. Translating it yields CASSPRTGLPDTQYF.

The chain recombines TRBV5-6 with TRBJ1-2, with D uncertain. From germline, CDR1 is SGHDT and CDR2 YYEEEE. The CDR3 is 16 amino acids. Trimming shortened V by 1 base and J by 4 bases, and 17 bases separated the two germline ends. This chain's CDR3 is CASSLLEQYELYGYTF. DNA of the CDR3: TGTGCCAGCAGCTTGCTAGAACAGTATGAGCTCTATGGCTACACCTTC.

This CDR3 reads CARADRVEDTEAFF. For the CDR3, the DNA is TGCGCCAGGGCAGACAGGGTGGAGGACACTGAAGCTTTCTTT. The chain combines TRBV5-1 with TRBJ1-1, with TRBD1 identical over 7 bases. Germline CDR1 reads SGHRS; CDR2 reads YFSETQ. The junction had 10 bases not matched to a gene; V was cut back by 8 bases and J by 3 bases. This CDR3 is 14 amino acids long.

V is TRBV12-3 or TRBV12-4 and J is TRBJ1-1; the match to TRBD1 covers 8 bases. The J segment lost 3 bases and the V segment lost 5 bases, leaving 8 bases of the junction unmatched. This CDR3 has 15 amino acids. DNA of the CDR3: TGTGCCAGCAGTCCGAGACAGGGGCGGGACACTGAAGCTTTCTTT. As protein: CASSPRQGRDTEAFF.

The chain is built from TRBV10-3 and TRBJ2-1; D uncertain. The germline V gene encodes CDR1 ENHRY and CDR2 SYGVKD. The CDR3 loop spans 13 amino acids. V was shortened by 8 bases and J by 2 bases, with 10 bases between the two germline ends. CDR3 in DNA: TGTGCCATCGGTCCAGTCACCTACAATGAGCAGTTCTTC. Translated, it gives CAIGPVTYNEQFF.

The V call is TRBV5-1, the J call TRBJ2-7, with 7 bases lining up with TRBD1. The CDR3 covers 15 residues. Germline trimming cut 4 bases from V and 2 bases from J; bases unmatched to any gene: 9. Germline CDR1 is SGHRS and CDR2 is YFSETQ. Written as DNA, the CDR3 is TGCGCCAGCAGCCTCTCCGGGACAGAGGCCTACGAGCAGTACTTC. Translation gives CASSLSGTEAYEQYF.

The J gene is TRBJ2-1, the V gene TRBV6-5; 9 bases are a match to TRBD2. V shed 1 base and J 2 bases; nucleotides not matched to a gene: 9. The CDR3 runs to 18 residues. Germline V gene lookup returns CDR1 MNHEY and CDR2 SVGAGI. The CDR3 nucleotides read TGTGCCAGCAGTTACTACCCGGAGCGGGGGGCCCCCTACAATGAGCAGTTCTTC. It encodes CASSYYPERGAPYNEQFF.

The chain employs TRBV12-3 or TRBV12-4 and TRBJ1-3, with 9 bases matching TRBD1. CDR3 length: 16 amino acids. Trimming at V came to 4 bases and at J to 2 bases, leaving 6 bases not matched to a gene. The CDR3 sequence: CASSYRGLGAGNTIYF. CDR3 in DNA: TGTGCCAGCAGTTACAGGGGGCTAGGTGCTGGAAACACCATATATTTT.

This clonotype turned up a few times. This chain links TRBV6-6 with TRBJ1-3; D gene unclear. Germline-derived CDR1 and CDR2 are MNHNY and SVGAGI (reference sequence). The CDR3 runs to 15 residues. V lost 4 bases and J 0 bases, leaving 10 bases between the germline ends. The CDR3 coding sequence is TGTGCCAGCAGTTCCGGACGGAGCTCTGGAAACACCATATATTTT. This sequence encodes CASSSGRSSGNTIYF.

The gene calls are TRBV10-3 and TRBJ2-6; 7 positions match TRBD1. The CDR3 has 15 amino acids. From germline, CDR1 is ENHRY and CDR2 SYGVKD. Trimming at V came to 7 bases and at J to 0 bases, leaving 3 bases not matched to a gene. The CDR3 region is CAINDRDSGANVLTF. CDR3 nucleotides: TGTGCCATCAACGACAGGGACTCTGGGGCCAACGTCCTGACTTTC.

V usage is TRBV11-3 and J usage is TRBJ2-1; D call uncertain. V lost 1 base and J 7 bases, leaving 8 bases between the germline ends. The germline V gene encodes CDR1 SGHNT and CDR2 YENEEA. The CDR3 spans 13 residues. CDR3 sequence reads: CASSLGWPNEQFF. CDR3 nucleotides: TGTGCCAGCAGCTTAGGGTGGCCGAATGAGCAGTTCTTC. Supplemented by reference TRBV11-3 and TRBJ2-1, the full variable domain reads EAGVVQSPRYKIIEKKQPVAFWCNPISGHNTLYWYLQNLGQGPELLIRYENEEAVDDSQLPKDRFSAERLKGVDSTLKIQPAELGDSAVYLCASSLGWPNEQFFGPGTRLTVL.

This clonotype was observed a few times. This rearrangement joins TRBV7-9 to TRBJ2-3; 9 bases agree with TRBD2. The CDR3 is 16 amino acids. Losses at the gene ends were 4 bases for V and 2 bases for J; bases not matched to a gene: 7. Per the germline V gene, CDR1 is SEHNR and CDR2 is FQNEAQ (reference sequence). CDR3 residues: CASSSVAGVTTDTQYF. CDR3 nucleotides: TGTGCCAGCAGCTCAGTAGCGGGGGTCACCACAGATACGCAGTATTTT.